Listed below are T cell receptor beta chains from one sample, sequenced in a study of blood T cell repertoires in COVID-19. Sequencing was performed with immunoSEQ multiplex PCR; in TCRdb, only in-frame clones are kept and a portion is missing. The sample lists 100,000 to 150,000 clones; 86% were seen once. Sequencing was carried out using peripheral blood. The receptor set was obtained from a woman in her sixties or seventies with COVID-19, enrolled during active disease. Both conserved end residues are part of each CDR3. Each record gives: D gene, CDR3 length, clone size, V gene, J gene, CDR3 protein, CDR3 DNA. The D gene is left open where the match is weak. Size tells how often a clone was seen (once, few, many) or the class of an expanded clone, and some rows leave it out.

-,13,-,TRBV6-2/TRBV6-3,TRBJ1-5,CASSQGGDQPQHF,TGTGCCAGCAGCCAAGGGGGGGATCAGCCCCAGCATTTT
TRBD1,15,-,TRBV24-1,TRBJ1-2,CATSGPGQINYGYTF,TGTGCCACCAGTGGCCCGGGACAGATCAACTATGGCTACACCTTC
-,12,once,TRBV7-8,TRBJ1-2,CASSRRTDGYTF,TGTGCCAGCAGCCGACGGACAGATGGCTACACCTTC
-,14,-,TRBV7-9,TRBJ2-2,CASSLASYTGELFF,TGTGCCAGCAGCTTAGCATCGTACACCGGGGAGCTGTTTTTT
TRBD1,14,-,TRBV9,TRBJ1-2,CASTQQGKPYGYTF,TGTGCCAGCACCCAACAGGGGAAACCCTATGGCTACACCTTC
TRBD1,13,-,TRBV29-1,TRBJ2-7,CSVDKGQGYEQYF,TGCAGCGTTGATAAGGGACAGGGTTACGAGCAGTACTTC
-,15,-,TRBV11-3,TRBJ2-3,CASSLDGRGWDTQYF,TGTGCCAGCAGCTTAGATGGCAGGGGATGGGATACGCAGTATTTT
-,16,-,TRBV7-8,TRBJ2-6,CASSLGGGAGANVLTF,TGTGCCAGCAGCTTAGGAGGAGGGGCCGGGGCCAACGTCCTGACTTTC
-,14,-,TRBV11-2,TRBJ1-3,CASSFGSGGNTIYF,TGTGCCAGCAGCTTCGGTTCAGGGGGAAACACCATATATTTT
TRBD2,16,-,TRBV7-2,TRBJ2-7,CASSLKIAGGMNEQYF,TGTGCCAGCAGCTTAAAGATAGCGGGGGGGATGAACGAGCAGTACTTC
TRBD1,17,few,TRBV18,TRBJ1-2,CASSSSGTGGRNYGYTF,TGTGCCAGCTCTTCTTCCGGGACAGGGGGTCGTAACTATGGCTACACCTTC
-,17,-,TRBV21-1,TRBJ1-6,CASSKAYRPSYNSPLHF,TGTGCCAGCAGCAAAGCCTACAGGCCCTCCTATAATTCACCCCTCCACTTT
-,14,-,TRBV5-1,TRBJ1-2,CASSSSGGNYGYTF,TGCGCCAGCAGCTCCTCTGGGGGGAACTATGGCTACACCTTC
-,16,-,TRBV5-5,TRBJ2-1,CASSLGLMSSYNEQFF,TGTGCCAGCAGCTTGGGACTCATGAGCTCCTACAATGAGCAGTTCTTC
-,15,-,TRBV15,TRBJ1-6,CATSGVGQPRSPLHF,TGTGCCACCAGCGGGGTGGGACAACCGCGGAGCCCCCTCCACTTT
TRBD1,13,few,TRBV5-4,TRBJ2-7,CASRAWTGYEQYF,TGTGCCAGCAGAGCGTGGACAGGCTACGAGCAGTACTTC
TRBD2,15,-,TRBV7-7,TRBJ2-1,CASSQSSGGVNEQFF,TGTGCTAGCTCACAATCTAGCGGGGGGGTAAATGAGCAGTTCTTC
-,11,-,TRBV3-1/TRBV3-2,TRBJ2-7,CASSRNYEQYF,TGTGCCAGCAGCCGTAACTACGAGCAGTACTTC
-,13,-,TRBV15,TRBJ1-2,CATSRDVDYGYTF,TGTGCCACCAGCAGAGATGTCGACTATGGCTACACCTTC
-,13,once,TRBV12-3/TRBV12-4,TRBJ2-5,CASSLGLTETQYF,TGTGCCAGCAGTTTGGGGCTGACGGAGACCCAGTACTTC
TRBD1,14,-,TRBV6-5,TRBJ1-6,CASRRQGIGSPLHF,TGTGCCAGCAGAAGACAGGGAATAGGATCACCCCTCCACTTT
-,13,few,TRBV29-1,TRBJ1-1,CSVPGHKNTEAFF,TGCAGCGTTCCGGGACATAAGAACACTGAAGCTTTCTTT
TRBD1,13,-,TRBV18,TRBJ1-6,CASRQGYNSPLHF,TGTGCCAGCCGACAGGGTTATAATTCACCCCTCCACTTT
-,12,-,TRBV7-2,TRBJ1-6,CASSFLNSPLHF,TGTGCCAGCAGCTTCCTTAATTCACCCCTCCACTTT
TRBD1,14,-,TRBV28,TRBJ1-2,CASSLTGGEGGYTF,TGTGCCAGCAGTTTAACAGGGGGCGAGGGTGGCTACACCTTC
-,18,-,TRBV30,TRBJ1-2,CAWSVGWGGIVYSGGYTF,TGTGCCTGGAGTGTTGGATGGGGGGGGATCGTTTATTCCGGTGGCTACACCTTC
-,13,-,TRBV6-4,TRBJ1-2,CASSESLQGALSF,TGTGCCAGCAGTGAGTCGCTACAGGGCGCCCTCTCCTTC
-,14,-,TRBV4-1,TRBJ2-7,CASSQEGTLREQYF,TGCGCCAGCAGCCAAGAAGGGACACTTAGGGAGCAGTACTTC
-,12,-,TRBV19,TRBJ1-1,CASSPGGNEAFF,TGTGCCAGTAGTCCTGGAGGGAACGAAGCTTTCTTT
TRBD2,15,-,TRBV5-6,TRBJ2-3,CASSALAGGTDTQYF,TGTGCCAGCAGCGCCTTAGCGGGGGGCACAGATACGCAGTATTTT